This T cell receptor beta chain was recorded in a study of T cells after yellow fever vaccination. General observations from the study: The study found a weaker secondary response that peaked faster, day 5 versus 15. There was a small share of clonotypes that showed up in both the CD4 and CD8 compartments. High-abundance clonotypes from the bulk population could contaminate FACS-sorted repertoires.

Regarding this clonotype: What it binds is not known.

TCRdb reanalysed the 5' RACE reads using MiXCR and keeps one entry per CDR3 protein. Of under 500,000 distinct CDR3 sequences listed, 15% to 20% were seen once; the top ten hold 18%. V lost 4 bases and J lost 3, with 9 bases in between. Germline CDR1 reads LGHNA; CDR2 reads YSLEER. CDR3 length equals 13 residues. V usage is TRBV4-3 and J usage is TRBJ1-2, with D maybe TRBD1 (6 bases). The sample was PBMCs, taken before the yellow fever booster vaccination. This TCR came from a man aged 18 to 35 who received the YFV17D yellow fever vaccine. CDR3: CASSLRTDYGYTF. CDR3 coding DNA: TGCGCCAGCAGCCTTCGGACAGACTATGGCTACACCTTC.